This T cell receptor (beta chain) was documented in a study of PD-1 blockade in mismatch repair-deficient tumors. Study-level background: Patients had about a dozen mismatch repair-deficient cancer types, all previously treated and progressing. General study points: Tumor-resident clones, often undetectable pretreatment in blood, expanded then contracted after pembrolizumab.

The CDR3 totals 14 residues. Germline V CDR1 and CDR2: SGDLS, YYNGEE. V was cut by 4 bases and J by 6 bases, with 15 bases left in between. Method: immunoSEQ multiplex PCR; TCRdb's copy keeps in-frame clones and lacks some. Of 38,000 or so clones listed, 80% to 90% are singletons. This clone appeared a single time. Its antigen is currently unknown. All patients were mismatch repair deficient, assessed by either PCR or immunohistochemistry. Three pembrolizumab responders had their TCRs sequenced. The starting material was peripheral blood, obtained around 75 weeks after starting pembrolizumab. The chain recombines TRBV9 with TRBJ2-3; D gene ambiguous. The origin of this receptor is an adult with mismatch repair-deficient cancer. Here the CDR3 reads CASSLTSNTDTQYF. CDR3 sequence (DNA): TGTGCCAGCAGCCTCACCTCAAACACGGATACGCAGTATTTT. The full variable domain, with the rest looked up from reference TRBV9 and TRBJ2-3, is DSGVTQTPKHLITATGQRVTLRCSPRSGDLSVYWYQQSLDQGLQFLIQYYNGEERAKGNILERFSAQQFPDLHSELNLSSLELGDSALYFCASSLTSNTDTQYFGPGTRLTVL.